The text below deals with one TCR beta chain. This entry is derived from a study of blood T cell repertoires in COVID-19. The wider study: In each case, the material was cDNA or gDNA derived from T cells, B-cell-depleted T cells, or PBMCs.

The length of the CDR3 is 11 residues. Germline trimming cut 6 bases from V and 11 bases from J; bases unmatched to any gene: 6. From germline, CDR1 is MDHEN and CDR2 SYDVKM. The table came from immunoSEQ multiplex PCR; TCRdb's copy has only in-frame clones and leaves some out. This table has 85,000 to 100,000 clones, 84% appearing once. This sequence was found in a human donor in a cohort sampled during active COVID-19. The chain recombines TRBV28 with TRBJ1-1; TRBD1 agrees at 7 bases. The source material was peripheral blood. CDR3 nucleotides: TGTGCCAGCAGCTGGGGACAGATGGCTTTCTTT. This codes for CASSWGQMAFF.